What follows are 12 T cell receptor beta chains derived from one specimen sequenced in a study of cytomegalovirus exposure and HLA in healthy donors. A multiplex PCR was run with 60 Vbeta primers and 13 Jbeta primers. Clones were read by immunoSEQ multiplex PCR, and TCRdb kept only the in-frame ones, dropping some. The sample holds about 160,000 clones; roughly three quarters are singletons and the top ten take about 4%. The sample comprised PBMCs. The source is a human donor in good health.

The rearrangement uses TRBV4-2 and TRBJ2-2; 8 bases are a match to TRBD2. Germline-derived CDR1 and CDR2 are LGHNA and YNFKEQ. Trimming took 0 bases from V and 5 from J; bases not matched to a gene: 5. This CDR3 is 16 amino acids long. CDR3: CASSQEAGAITGELFF. The CDR3 DNA follows: TGTGCCAGCAGCCAAGAAGCGGGAGCGATTACCGGGGAGCTGTTTTTT.

The chain is built from TRBV14 and TRBJ2-1; D possibly corresponds to TRBD2 (5 bases). The CDR3 consists of 15 residues. CDR1 SGHDN and CDR2 FVKESK come from the germline V gene. V was cut by 4 bases and J by 8 bases, with 18 bases left in between. CDR3 in amino acids: CASSPRQDGADEQFF. DNA for the CDR3: TGTGCCAGCAGCCCCCGACAAGATGGAGCGGATGAGCAGTTCTTC.

V and J are TRBV30 and TRBJ2-3; 10 bases are a match to TRBD2. CDR3 length: 16 residues. Germline loops: CDR1 GTSNPN, CDR2 SVGIG (reference sequence). V trimming: 3 bases; J trimming: 2 bases; junction bases outside the gene matches: 8. The CDR3 nucleotides are TGTGCCTGGAGCGGCCTTAGCGGGGGGTTCACAGATACGCAGTATTTT. Translating it yields CAWSGLSGGFTDTQYF.

The sample holds one count of this clone. The chain combines TRBV7-9 with TRBJ1-3; D is perhaps TRBD1 (5 bases). The CDR3 has 16 residues. The V end lost 2 bases, the J end lost 0 bases, and 11 bases lay between the germline ends. Germline CDR1 reads SEHNR; CDR2 reads FQNEAQ (reference sequence). The CDR3 protein is CASSLRRTNSGNTIYF. CDR3 nucleotides: TGTGCCAGCAGCTTAAGAAGGACAAACTCTGGAAACACCATATATTTT.

This sequence joins TRBV5-6 and TRBJ2-6; 7 bases agree with TRBD1. J gave up 0 bases and V 1 base, and 10 bases lay outside the gene matches. There are 19 residues in the CDR3. The germline CDR1 and CDR2 sequences are SGHDT and YYEEEE. This CDR3 is CASSLIVGDSFSGANVLTF. As DNA, the CDR3 is TGTGCCAGCAGCTTGATTGTTGGGGACAGCTTCTCTGGGGCCAACGTCCTGACTTTC.

This clone has more than one count but fewer than ten. As DNA, the CDR3 is TGTGCCAGCAGTTTATCCTCCAGGGTAGATCAGCCCCAGCATTTT. Amino acids: CASSLSSRVDQPQHF. The chain joins TRBV28 to TRBJ1-5; D possibly corresponds to TRBD1 (5 bases). V was pared by 1 base and J by 5 bases, with 12 bases between. CDR1 and CDR2 (germline): MDHEN, SYDVKM. This CDR3 spans 15 amino acids.

In the case of this clone: At one end the junction does not follow the germline gene, possibly because of a read error. This chain connects TRBV7-9 to TRBJ2-5, with 8 bases that match TRBD2. Germline V CDR1 and CDR2: SEHNR, FQNEAQ (reference sequence). The CDR3 spans 18 residues. The CDR3 DNA is TGTTCCAGCACCCCTCGAGGGATACGGGGACTAGACCAAGAGACCCAGTACTTC. It is translated as CSSTPRGIRGLDQETQYF.

The CDR3 loop is CASSLRTGSETQYF. The CDR3 DNA reads as TGTGCCAGCAGCTTGCGGACAGGATCGGAGACCCAGTACTTC. The V gene is TRBV7-2, the J gene TRBJ2-5; 7 bases are a match to TRBD1. This CDR3 has 14 amino acids. V was clipped by 3 bases and J by 5 bases; unmatched bases: 6. CDR1 and CDR2 from the germline V gene are SGHTA and FQGNSA.

The genes are TRBV5-1 and TRBJ1-1, with D perhaps TRBD1 (5 bases). Trimming took 6 bases from V and 1 from J, leaving 13 bases between them. CDR1 and CDR2 (germline): SGHRS, YFSETQ. The CDR3 is 14 residues long. CDR3 sequence reads: CASKSQATNTEAFF. The CDR3 DNA reads TGCGCCAGCAAATCACAGGCCACGAACACTGAAGCTTTCTTT.

This sequence joins TRBV4-3 and TRBJ2-3, with 9 bases that match TRBD2. V gave up 4 bases and J gave up 4 bases; unmatched junction bases: 6. In germline, CDR1 is LGHNA, CDR2 YSLEER. This CDR3 has 15 residues. CDR3 nucleotides: TGCGCCAGCAGCCCCGGGGCGGGAGGGCCAGATACGCAGTATTTT. Its protein is CASSPGAGGPDTQYF.

V is TRBV28 and J is TRBJ1-1; D uncertain. Deletions cut 8 bases from V and 8 bases from J, with 15 bases between. This CDR3 region has 12 residues. CDR1 and CDR2 from the germline V gene are MDHEN and SYDVKM. CDR3 nucleotides: TGTGCCAGCGCAGCTGCGAGGATCGAAGCTTTCTTT. This encodes CASAAARIEAFF.

This clone is a singleton in its sample. The genes are TRBV27 and TRBJ2-1; 7 nucleotides match TRBD1. Germline V gene sequence: CDR1 MNHEY, CDR2 SMNVEV (reference sequence). There are 16 residues in the CDR3. The V segment lost 5 bases and the J segment 1 base; nucleotides outside the gene matches: 8. The CDR3 DNA reads TGTGCCAGCAGTCCCCAACAGGGGTGGTCCTACAATGAGCAGTTCTTC. Protein sequence: CASSPQQGWSYNEQFF.